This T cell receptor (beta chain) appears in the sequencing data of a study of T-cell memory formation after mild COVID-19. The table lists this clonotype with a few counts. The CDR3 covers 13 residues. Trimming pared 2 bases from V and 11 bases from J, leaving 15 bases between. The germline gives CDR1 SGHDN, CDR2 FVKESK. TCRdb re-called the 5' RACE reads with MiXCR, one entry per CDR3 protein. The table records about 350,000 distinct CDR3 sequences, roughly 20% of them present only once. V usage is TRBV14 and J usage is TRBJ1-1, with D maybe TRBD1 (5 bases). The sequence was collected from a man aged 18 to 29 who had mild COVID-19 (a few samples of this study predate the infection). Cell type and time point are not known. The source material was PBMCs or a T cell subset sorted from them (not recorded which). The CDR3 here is CASSQSSGRRAFF. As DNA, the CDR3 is TGTGCCAGCAGCCAATCGTCAGGGCGTCGGGCTTTCTTT. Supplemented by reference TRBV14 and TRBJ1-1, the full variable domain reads EAGVTQFPSHSVIEKGQTVTLRCDPISGHDNLYWYRRVMGKEIKFLLHFVKESKQDESGMPNNRFLAERTGGTYSTLKVQPAELEDSGVYFCASSQSSGRRAFFGQGTRLTVV.